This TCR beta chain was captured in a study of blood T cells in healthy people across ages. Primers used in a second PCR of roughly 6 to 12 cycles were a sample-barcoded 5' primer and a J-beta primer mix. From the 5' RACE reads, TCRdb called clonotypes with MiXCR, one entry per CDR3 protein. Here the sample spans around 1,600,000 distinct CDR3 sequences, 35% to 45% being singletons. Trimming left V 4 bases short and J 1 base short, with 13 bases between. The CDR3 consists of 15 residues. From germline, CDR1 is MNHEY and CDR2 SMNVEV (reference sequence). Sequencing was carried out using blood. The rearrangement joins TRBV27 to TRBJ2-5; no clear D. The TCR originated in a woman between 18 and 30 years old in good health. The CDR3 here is CASSCFAESQETQYF. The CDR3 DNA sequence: TGTGCCAGCAGTTGCTTTGCAGAGTCCCAAGAGACCCAGTACTTC.